The entry below describes one T cell receptor (beta chain). Its target is not known. This CDR3 spans 14 amino acids. CDR1 and CDR2 from the germline V gene are MNHEY and SMNVEV (reference sequence). After removal of 5 bases from V and 9 bases from J, the junction contained 5 bases not matched to a gene. TCRdb's table, derived via immunoSEQ multiplex PCR, lists solely in-frame clones and lacks some. Seen here are about 50,000 clones, 80% to 95% observed once, and the top ten hold more than 2%. The record originates from a study of graft-versus-host responses after intestinal transplantation. Across the whole study: Each recipient received anti-thymocyte globulin induction, then tacrolimus and steroids for around 3 years. Overall study findings and caveats: GvH clones turned up in recipient marrow; some had shown up first in ileum or blood. The highest levels of circulating GvH clones went along with early declines in HvG clones after transplant.

The TCR was taken from a human donor who was the organ donor for an intestinal transplant. The chain has TRBV27 and TRBJ2-4; 12 positions match TRBD2. Material: unstimulated CD4+ T cells sorted from spleen or lymph node cells, obtained before transplant. This chain's CDR3 is CASSPLAGGPIQYF. DNA for the CDR3: TGTGCCAGCAGTCCCCTAGCGGGAGGGCCCATTCAGTACTTC.